The sequence of this T cell receptor (beta chain) was determined in a study of blood T cell repertoires in COVID-19. Using immunoSEQ multiplex PCR, the repertoire was profiled, and TCRdb retains in-frame clones only, with some absent. In the table there are roughly 230,000 clones, around 90% of which are singletons. Trimming at V came to 7 bases and at J to 4 bases, leaving 8 bases not matched to a gene. CDR1 and CDR2 (germline): LNHDA, SQIVND (reference sequence). This CDR3 region has 17 residues. Sequenced material: peripheral blood. The V and J genes are TRBV19 and TRBJ2-2; the match to TRBD2 covers 14 bases. This clonotype was obtained from a man aged 65-85 years with acute or convalescent COVID-19. DNA of the CDR3: TGTGCCAGTACCGCGGGACTAGCGGGAGCGATCACCGGGGAGCTGTTTTTT. Translated: CASTAGLAGAITGELFF.